A single sample is the source of the 27 T cell receptor beta chains below, sequenced in a study of T cell clonality in common variable immunodeficiency. Some clones are missing from TCRdb's copy, which holds only in-frame ones; the method was immunoSEQ multiplex PCR. The table lists fewer than 9,500 clones, with no singletons. No antigen has been identified for these receptors. General study findings and limits: Fewer deletions and N-nucleotide insertions were reportedly seen in common variable immunodeficiency TCR beta sequences.

The sample consisted of peripheral blood mononuclear cells. The receptor set was obtained from a human donor with common variable immunodeficiency.

This clone was found a few times. CDR3 region: CASSGHRGSYEQYF. The CDR3 bases that were read are TGCGCCAGCAGTGGGCACAGGGGTTCCTACGAG. The rearrangement links TRBV10-2 to TRBJ2-7; TRBD1 agrees at 7 bases. Read coverage stops 3 residues before the CDR3 terminus; the germline J gene supplies the remainder. Germline lookup yields CDR1 WSHSY and CDR2 SAAADI. Trimming cost V 4 bases and J 1 base; bases outside gene matches: 4. The CDR3 is 14 amino acids.

In its sample, this clone is medium-sized. From the germline J gene comes the end of the CDR3, since the read stops 3 residues before it. The chain combines TRBV5-1 with TRBJ1-1, with D unclear. V was pared by 1 base and J by 0 bases, with 7 bases between. CDR1 and CDR2 (germline): SGHRS, YFSETQ. The CDR3 consists of 14 residues. CDR3 in amino acids: CASSLYKLNTEAFF. CDR3 bases read: TGCGCCAGCAGCTTGTACAAATTGAACACTGAA.

In this sample, this clone turned up many times. The CDR3 extends 3 residues past the end of the read, so its final part is completed from the germline J gene. The chain uses TRBV6-1 and TRBJ2-1; D gene unclear. Between the trimmed V and J ends, which lost 1 base and 2 bases, there was a span of 9 bases. In germline, CDR1 is MNHNS, CDR2 SASEGT. The CDR3 has 15 residues. The CDR3 sequence is CASSEGQVPYNEQFF. The CDR3 DNA, read in part, is TGTGCCAGCAGTGAAGGGCAGGTACCCTACAATGAG.

This clone was counted a few times. The CDR3 end falls 3 residues outside the read, so it is completed with the germline J gene. The V call is TRBV19, the J call TRBJ1-2; 8 bases line up with TRBD1. Trimming at V came to 5 bases and at J to 1 base, leaving 6 bases not matched to a gene. Germline CDR1 reads LNHDA; CDR2 reads SQIVND (reference sequence). The CDR3 totals 15 residues. CDR3 amino acids: CASSPGQGDNYGYTF. Partial CDR3 DNA: TGTGCCAGTAGTCCCGGACAGGGAGATAACTATGGC.

This clone was seen a handful of times. The read terminates 3 residues ahead of where the CDR3 ends, so the germline J gene completes it. The rearrangement joins TRBV6-1 to TRBJ2-1, with D perhaps TRBD2 (6 bases). The V gene lost 2 bases and the J gene lost 2 bases, with 13 bases spanning the gap. The CDR3 has 16 residues. Germline V CDR1 and CDR2: MNHNS, SASEGT. The CDR3 loop is CASSEILAGTYNEQFF. Partial CDR3 DNA: TGTGCCAGCAGTGAAATTTTGGCGGGAACCTACAATGAG.

This clone has only a few counts. The read stops 3 residues short of the end of the CDR3; the missing end is completed from the germline J gene. J is TRBJ2-3 and V is TRBV5-1; 8 nucleotides agree with TRBD1. The CDR3 runs 14 residues. V lost 0 bases, J lost 6 bases, and 3 bases stayed unmatched. In germline, CDR1 is SGHRS, CDR2 YFSETQ. Incomplete CDR3 DNA: TGCGCCAGCAGCTTGGACGACAGGGGCGATACG. Protein: CASSLDDRGDT. The complete CDR3 reads CASSLDDRGDTQYF.

This clone occurred many times. The read finishes 3 residues shy of the CDR3 end, and the germline J gene is used to complete it. The chain recombines TRBV5-3 with TRBJ2-1, with D perhaps TRBD2 (6 bases). TRBV5-3 is labeled an ORF, and its function is uncertain. Trimming removed 2 bases from V and 8 bases from J, with 17 bases in between. This CDR3 spans 15 amino acids. Partial CDR3 DNA: TGTGCCAGAAGCTTACTAGCCCCCTCACCAGATGAG. Residues: CARSLLAPSPDE. The complete CDR3 sequence is CARSLLAPSPDEQFF.

This clone was recorded a few times. From the germline J gene comes the end of the CDR3, since the read stops 3 residues before it. The chain carries TRBV7-6 and TRBJ2-7, with TRBD1 matching over 8 bases. The CDR3 loop spans 15 amino acids. The V gene's germline CDR1 is SGHVS and CDR2 FNYEAQ. V lost 5 bases to trimming and J lost 5 bases; unmatched junction nucleotides: 11. The DNA read from the CDR3 is TGTGCCAGCAGCGGACAGGGTCAACTTCTCGACGAG. It yields the protein CASSGQGQLLDE. The whole CDR3 reads CASSGQGQLLDEQYF.

This clone was detected ten times or more. The CDR3 extends 3 residues past the end of the read, so its final part is completed from the germline J gene. The chain recombines TRBV6-1 with TRBJ2-7, with D perhaps assigned TRBD1 or TRBD2 (5 bases each). Germline V gene sequence: CDR1 MNHNS, CDR2 SASEGT. The CDR3 sequence is 16 residues long. V was shortened by 7 bases and J by 2 bases, with 21 bases between the two germline ends. The CDR3: CASNQAAQVGPYEQYF. The covered CDR3 bases are TGTGCCAGCAATCAAGCGGCACAGGTGGGCCCCTACGAG.

The CDR3 is CASSQITGTEQYF. The sequenced part of the CDR3 DNA is TGTGCCAGTAGTCAGATAACAGGGACCGAG. This chain joins TRBV19 and TRBJ2-7, with a possible D match to TRBD1 (6 bases). The read gets to within 3 residues of the CDR3 end, and the germline J gene fills in the rest. This CDR3 comprises 13 residues. Between the trimmed V and J ends, which lost 5 bases and 6 bases, there was a span of 14 bases. From germline, CDR1 is LNHDA and CDR2 SQIVND (reference sequence).

As to this clone: The read terminates 3 residues ahead of where the CDR3 ends, so the germline J gene completes it. The gene calls are TRBV19 and TRBJ1-5; no clear D. Germline CDR1 LNHDA, CDR2 SQIVND (reference sequence). The CDR3 is made up of 12 amino acids. Trimming removed 5 bases from V and 7 bases from J, with 9 bases in between. The CDR3: CASSPSGQPQHF. Partial CDR3 DNA: TGTGCCAGTAGTCCCTCGGGGCAGCCC.

Comment on this clone: The read finishes 3 residues shy of the CDR3 end, and the germline J gene is used to complete it. This sequence joins TRBV30 and TRBJ2-7; 9 nucleotides align to TRBD2. The V and J ends lost 7 bases and 5 bases, in that order; junction bases with no gene match: 12. The CDR3 has 14 residues. Germline V gene data show CDR1 as GTSNPN and CDR2 as SVGIG (reference sequence). The part of the CDR3 DNA that was read is TGTGCCTCTTCGCTTAGCGGGAGAATGAACGAG. It encodes CASSLSGRMNE. The full-length CDR3 reads as CASSLSGRMNEQYF.

There are a few counts of this clone. The read ends 3 residues before the CDR3 terminus; that terminus is restored from the germline J gene. The chain uses TRBV19 and TRBJ2-1; the match to TRBD2 covers 8 bases. The germline V gene encodes CDR1 LNHDA and CDR2 SQIVND (reference sequence). J was trimmed by 1 base and V by 5 bases; bases with no gene match: 4. The CDR3 consists of 15 residues. CDR3 bases read: TGTGCCAGTAGTTTCGCGGGAGGTTCCTACAATGAG. Its translation: CASSFAGGSYNE. The complete CDR3 sequence is CASSFAGGSYNEQFF. Combining the CDR3 with reference TRBV19 and TRBJ2-1 gives the whole variable domain DGGITQSPKYLFRKEGQNVTLSCEQNLNHDAMYWYRQDPGQGLRLIYYSQIVNDFQKGDIAEGYSVSREKKESFPLTVTSAQKNPTAFYLCASSFAGGSYNEQFFGPGTRLTVL.

This clone was recorded a few times. The observed sequence ends 3 residues before the CDR3 terminus, with the missing tail filled in from the germline J gene. The J gene is TRBJ2-2, the V gene TRBV30; TRBD2 matches 11 bases. This CDR3 region has 14 residues. Trimming took 8 bases from V and 3 from J; bases not matched to a gene: 5. Germline CDR1 GTSNPN, CDR2 SVGIG (reference sequence). CDR3 loop: CAQRGLADTGELFF. The CDR3 DNA, read in part, is TGTGCCCAAAGGGGACTAGCGGACACCGGGGAG.

For this clone: The read halts 3 residues ahead of the CDR3 end, with the missing end drawn from the germline J gene. The V and J genes are TRBV10-2 and TRBJ2-7; 9 bases agree with TRBD2. The CDR3 spans 12 residues. Germline values: CDR1 WSHSY, CDR2 SAAADI. J gave up 6 bases and V 5 bases, and 2 bases lay outside the gene matches. CDR3 DNA (partial): TGCGCCAGCAGTCTGACTAGCGGCGAG. Translation: CASSLTSGE. The full CDR3 protein is CASSLTSGEQYF.

This clone was recorded a few times. The CDR3 extends 3 residues past the end of the read, so its final part is completed from the germline J gene. The rearrangement uses TRBV19 and TRBJ1-2; tentative D call: TRBD1 (5 bases). Germline CDR1 LNHDA, CDR2 SQIVND (reference sequence). V gave up 4 bases and J gave up 5 bases, with 11 bases separating them. The CDR3 is made up of 13 amino acids. This chain's CDR3 is CASSKSGGYGYTF. CDR3 DNA (partial): TGTGCCAGTAGTAAATCGGGGGGATATGGC. Using reference TRBV19 and TRBJ1-2 for the parts outside the CDR3, the full variable domain is DGGITQSPKYLFRKEGQNVTLSCEQNLNHDAMYWYRQDPGQGLRLIYYSQIVNDFQKGDIAEGYSVSREKKESFPLTVTSAQKNPTAFYLCASSKSGGYGYTFGSGTRLTVV.

This clone occurred a few times. The read ends 3 residues shy of where the CDR3 ends; the end is completed using the germline J gene. The rearrangement joins TRBV30 to TRBJ1-3, with D maybe TRBD1 (5 bases). The CDR3 totals 14 residues. Germline CDR1 GTSNPN, CDR2 SVGIG (reference sequence). Trimming shortened V by 0 bases and J by 2 bases, and 8 bases separated the two germline ends. The sequenced part of the CDR3 DNA is TGTGCCTGGAGTGTCGGGGGAACTGGAAACACC. It encodes CAWSVGGTGNT. The full-length CDR3 reads as CAWSVGGTGNTIYF.

In this sample, this clone turned up many times. With the read ending 3 residues before the CDR3 end, the germline J gene is used to fill in that end. This chain joins TRBV6-2 or TRBV6-3 and TRBJ2-2, with D hard to call. This CDR3 contains 13 residues. The ends were cut back, 5 bases at V and 3 bases at J, with 7 bases in the middle. The germline CDR1 and CDR2 sequences are MNHEY and SVGEGT. CDR3: CASSISDTGELFF. Incomplete CDR3 DNA: TGTGCCAGCAGTATATCAGACACCGGGGAG.

This clone has more than one count but fewer than ten. Coverage ceases 3 residues before the CDR3 finishes, and the germline J gene fills in the end. The genes are TRBV7-9 and TRBJ2-3; D assignment may be TRBD1 or TRBD2 (5 bases each). The CDR3 covers 14 residues. The V end lost 4 bases, the J end lost 1 base, and 9 bases lay between the germline ends. Germline assignment: CDR1 SEHNR and CDR2 FQNEAQ (reference sequence). The CDR3 loop is CASSSRGGTDTQYF. The part of the CDR3 DNA that was read is TGTGCCAGCAGCTCGAGAGGGGGCACAGATACG.

This clone was picked up a small number of times. Coverage ceases 3 residues before the CDR3 finishes, and the germline J gene fills in the end. The J gene is TRBJ2-1, the V gene TRBV20-1, with D uncertain. Per germline, CDR1 DFQATT and CDR2 SNEGSKA (reference sequence). The CDR3 consists of 12 residues. With 7 bases removed from V and 2 bases from J, the gap between germline ends came to 9 bases. The CDR3 loop reads CSVRRTYNEQFF. The CDR3 bases that were read are TGCAGTGTCCGTAGAACCTACAATGAG.

This clone was counted ten times or more. Coverage ceases 3 residues before the CDR3 finishes, and the germline J gene fills in the end. The chain carries TRBV5-6 and TRBJ1-3, with D uncertain. CDR1 is SGHDT and CDR2 is YYEEEE in the germline V gene. This CDR3 comprises 14 residues. V was shortened by 4 bases and J by 0 bases, with 8 bases between the two germline ends. The sequenced part of the CDR3 DNA is TGTGCCAGCAGCGTCCTCTACTCTGGAAACACC. Its translation is CASSVLYSGNT. From start to end, the CDR3 is CASSVLYSGNTIYF.

Comment on this clone: The CDR3 goes on 3 residues after the read ends, and that part is filled in from the germline J gene. The rearrangement joins TRBV30 to TRBJ2-1; 8 nucleotides match TRBD2. The CDR3 is made up of 14 amino acids. Trimming cost V 5 bases and J 5 bases; bases outside gene matches: 8. Germline V lookup: CDR1 GTSNPN, CDR2 SVGIG (reference sequence). The sequenced part of the CDR3 DNA is TGTGCCTGGGCCTCAGGAGCGGGGGACAATGAG. This codes for CAWASGAGDNE. The CDR3 as a whole reads CAWASGAGDNEQFF.

This clone came up a few times. The read ends 3 residues early relative to the CDR3; the germline J gene fills the gap. This chain uses TRBV7-9 with TRBJ1-1, with a tentative D call TRBD1 (5 bases). V was trimmed by 5 bases and J by 4 bases, leaving 11 bases between them. Looked up from germline, CDR1 is SEHNR and CDR2 is FQNEAQ (reference sequence). This CDR3 contains 13 residues. The sequenced part of the CDR3 DNA is TGTGCCAGCAGCCGAGGGGATTCCACTGAA. Protein product: CASSRGDSTE. From start to end, the CDR3 is CASSRGDSTEAFF.

Remarks on this clone: From the germline J gene comes the end of the CDR3, since the read stops 3 residues before it. The chain recombines TRBV10-2 with TRBJ1-6; 7 bases are shared with TRBD1. Trimming cost V 1 base and J 9 bases; bases outside gene matches: 3. The length of the CDR3 is 14 residues. In germline, CDR1 is WSHSY, CDR2 SAAADI. The CDR3 sequence: CASSEYRDSSPLHF. The sequenced part of the CDR3 DNA is TGCGCCAGCAGTGAGTACAGGGACAGTTCACCC.

A few counts support this clone. The read comes to an end 3 residues before the CDR3 does, leaving the germline J gene to fill in the end. J is TRBJ2-7 and V is TRBV20-1; a weak D match, TRBD2 (5 bases). The CDR3 has 14 amino acids. CDR1 and CDR2 from the germline V gene are DFQATT and SNEGSKA (reference sequence). Trimming took 0 bases from V and 0 from J, leaving 9 bases between them. CDR3 DNA, as far as it was read: TGCAGTGCTAGAGAACTAGGCAGCTCCTACGAG. Its protein is CSARELGSSYE. In full, the CDR3 reads CSARELGSSYEQYF.

This clone was picked up a small number of times. The read stops 3 residues short of the end of the CDR3; the missing end is completed from the germline J gene. The gene calls are TRBV2 and TRBJ2-2; D is uncertain. The germline V and J ends were trimmed by 2 bases and 1 base, with 5 bases remaining between them. This CDR3 contains 14 residues. The germline CDR1 and CDR2 sequences are SNHLY and FYNNEI. CDR3 DNA, as far as it was read: TGTGCCAGCAGTGAACGTCGGAACACCGGGGAG. Amino acid sequence: CASSERRNTGE. The whole CDR3 protein reads CASSERRNTGELFF.

This clone has more than one count but fewer than ten. Coverage ceases 3 residues before the CDR3 finishes, and the germline J gene fills in the end. This chain uses TRBV19 with TRBJ1-5; D ambiguous. The V gene's germline CDR1 is LNHDA and CDR2 SQIVND (reference sequence). With 8 bases removed from V and 4 bases from J, the gap between germline ends came to 9 bases. This CDR3 contains 12 residues. CDR3 sequence: CASGRQNQPQHF. The CDR3 bases that were read are TGTGCCAGTGGGCGTCAAAATCAGCCC.